The entry below describes one TCR beta chain. As yet, its antigen is unknown. This sample was taken from a study of radiotherapy plus CTLA-4 blockade in lung cancer. Findings and limits, study-wide: In blood, tumor-derived TCR clones expanded after radiotherapy plus ipilimumab.

The repertoire was sequenced with immunoSEQ multiplex PCR; TCRdb's copy has only in-frame clones and lacks some. The repertoire has about 66,000 clones, under 85% of them found once; the top ten carry less than 5%. CDR3 length: 14 amino acids. V was pared by 3 bases and J by 5 bases, with 12 bases between. Germline-derived CDR1 and CDR2 are SGHNT and YYREEE (reference sequence). Those patients who had chemo-refractory metastatic non-small-cell lung cancer were given focal radiation along with CTLA-4 blockade through ipilimumab. Material: peripheral blood, obtained from a patient treated with radiotherapy plus ipilimumab. The chain recombines TRBV5-4 with TRBJ2-1, with TRBD2 as a possible D gene (6 bases). This sequence was found in a human donor with non-small cell lung cancer who had a partial response to radiotherapy plus ipilimumab. CDR3 coding DNA: TGTGCCAGCAGCTCTGGAGGGGTAAACAATGAGCAGTTCTTC. Translating it yields CASSSGGVNNEQFF.